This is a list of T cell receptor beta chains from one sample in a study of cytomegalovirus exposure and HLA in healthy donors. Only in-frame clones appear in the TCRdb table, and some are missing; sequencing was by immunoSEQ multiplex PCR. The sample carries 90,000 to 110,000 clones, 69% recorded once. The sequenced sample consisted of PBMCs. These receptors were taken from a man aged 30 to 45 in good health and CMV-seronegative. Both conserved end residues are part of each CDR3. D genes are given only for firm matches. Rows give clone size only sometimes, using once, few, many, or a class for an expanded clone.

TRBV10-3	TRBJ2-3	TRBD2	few	TGTGCCAGCAGTCCCGGACTAGCGGTCCACACAGATACGCAGTATTTT	CASSPGLAVHTDTQYF
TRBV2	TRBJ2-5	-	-	TGTGCCAGCAGTCTACAGGGGGGGGAGACCCAGTACTTC	CASSLQGGETQYF
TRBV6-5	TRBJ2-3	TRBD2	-	TGTGCCAGCAGTTACGGTCTAGCGGGAGCTTATACGCAGTATTTT	CASSYGLAGAYTQYF
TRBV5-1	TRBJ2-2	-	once	TGCGCCAGCAGCAATGCAATGGGGGGGCGCGGCACCGGGGAGCTGTTTTTT	CASSNAMGGRGTGELFF
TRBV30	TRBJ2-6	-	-	TGTGCCTGGATCCCCCTGGGGCACTCTGGGGCCAACGTCCTGACTTTC	CAWIPLGHSGANVLTF
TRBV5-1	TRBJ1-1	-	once	TGCGCCAGCAGCTGGGGCAGGGGAAGGTGGGTTGGCACTGAAGCTTTCTTT	CASSWGRGRWVGTEAFF
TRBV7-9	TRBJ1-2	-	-	TGTGCCAGCAGCTTGGGGCAGGGGTTTAACTATGGCTACACCTTC	CASSLGQGFNYGYTF
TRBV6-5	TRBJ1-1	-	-	TGTGCCAGCAGTTACAGGCAGGGGAACACTGAAGCTTTCTTT	CASSYRQGNTEAFF
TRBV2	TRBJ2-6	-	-	TGTGCCAGCAGGGGCCGGGACATCTCTGGGGCCAACGTCCTGACTTTC	CASRGRDISGANVLTF
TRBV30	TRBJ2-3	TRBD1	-	TGTGCCTGGAAACAGGGGGCCACAGATACGCAGTATTTT	CAWKQGATDTQYF
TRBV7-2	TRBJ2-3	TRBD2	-	TGTGCCAGCAGCTTAGAGGGACTAGCCGGGGATACGCAGTATTTT	CASSLEGLAGDTQYF
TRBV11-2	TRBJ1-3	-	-	TGTGCCAGCAGCTCAACATCGGGACTTGCTGGAAACACCATATATTTT	CASSSTSGLAGNTIYF
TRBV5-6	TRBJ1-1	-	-	TGTGCCAGCAGCTTCTGGGGGAGGTCTGAAGCTTTCTTT	CASSFWGRSEAFF
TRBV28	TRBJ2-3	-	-	TGTGCCAGCAGCCCCCCCGGGGAATTTGATACGCAGTATTTT	CASSPPGEFDTQYF
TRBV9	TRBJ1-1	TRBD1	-	TGTGCCAGCAGCGTGAGGGGGCGATTCACTGAAGCTTTCTTT	CASSVRGRFTEAFF
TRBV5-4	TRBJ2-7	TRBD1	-	TGTGCCAGCAGCCTTACAGGGGGCGACGAGCAGTACTTC	CASSLTGGDEQYF
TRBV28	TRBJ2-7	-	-	TGTGCCAGCAGCATGACCGGACATTACTACGAGCAGTACTTC	CASSMTGHYYEQYF
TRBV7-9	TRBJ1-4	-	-	TGTGCCAGCAGCTTAGCGTTAGCTAATGAAAAACTGTTTTTT	CASSLALANEKLFF
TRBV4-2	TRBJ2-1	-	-	TGTGCCAGCAGCCAAGAGGGTATCGGGAGAAGCTCCTACAATGAGCAGTTCTTC	CASSQEGIGRSSYNEQFF
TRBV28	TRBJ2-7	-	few	TGTGCCAGCAGTTTATCGGGGTTTACCTACGAGCAGTACTTC	CASSLSGFTYEQYF
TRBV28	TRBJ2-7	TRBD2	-	TGTGCCAGCAGTTTGAGTAGGGAGGGTTCCTACGAGCAGTACTTC	CASSLSREGSYEQYF
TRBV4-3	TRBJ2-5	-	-	TGCGCCAGCAGCCAAGATATGAAGGAGGGAGAGACCCAGTACTTC	CASSQDMKEGETQYF
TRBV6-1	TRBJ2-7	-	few	TGTGCCAGCAGAGCGACAGCAAGCTACGAGCAGTACTTC	CASRATASYEQYF
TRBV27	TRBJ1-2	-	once	TGTGCCAGCAGGGCCAGTTCAGTTCTTTTCTATGGCTACACCTTC	CASRASSVLFYGYTF
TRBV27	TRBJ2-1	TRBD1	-	TGTGCCAGCAGTTTTGACAGGGGATACAATGAGCAGTTCTTC	CASSFDRGYNEQFF
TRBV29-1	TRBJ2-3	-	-	TGCAGCGTTGAGGGCTCGGATGATACGCAGTATTTT	CSVEGSDDTQYF
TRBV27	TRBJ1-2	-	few	TGTGCCAGCAGTTCCCTCCGGGACAATGGAGATGGCTACACCTTC	CASSSLRDNGDGYTF